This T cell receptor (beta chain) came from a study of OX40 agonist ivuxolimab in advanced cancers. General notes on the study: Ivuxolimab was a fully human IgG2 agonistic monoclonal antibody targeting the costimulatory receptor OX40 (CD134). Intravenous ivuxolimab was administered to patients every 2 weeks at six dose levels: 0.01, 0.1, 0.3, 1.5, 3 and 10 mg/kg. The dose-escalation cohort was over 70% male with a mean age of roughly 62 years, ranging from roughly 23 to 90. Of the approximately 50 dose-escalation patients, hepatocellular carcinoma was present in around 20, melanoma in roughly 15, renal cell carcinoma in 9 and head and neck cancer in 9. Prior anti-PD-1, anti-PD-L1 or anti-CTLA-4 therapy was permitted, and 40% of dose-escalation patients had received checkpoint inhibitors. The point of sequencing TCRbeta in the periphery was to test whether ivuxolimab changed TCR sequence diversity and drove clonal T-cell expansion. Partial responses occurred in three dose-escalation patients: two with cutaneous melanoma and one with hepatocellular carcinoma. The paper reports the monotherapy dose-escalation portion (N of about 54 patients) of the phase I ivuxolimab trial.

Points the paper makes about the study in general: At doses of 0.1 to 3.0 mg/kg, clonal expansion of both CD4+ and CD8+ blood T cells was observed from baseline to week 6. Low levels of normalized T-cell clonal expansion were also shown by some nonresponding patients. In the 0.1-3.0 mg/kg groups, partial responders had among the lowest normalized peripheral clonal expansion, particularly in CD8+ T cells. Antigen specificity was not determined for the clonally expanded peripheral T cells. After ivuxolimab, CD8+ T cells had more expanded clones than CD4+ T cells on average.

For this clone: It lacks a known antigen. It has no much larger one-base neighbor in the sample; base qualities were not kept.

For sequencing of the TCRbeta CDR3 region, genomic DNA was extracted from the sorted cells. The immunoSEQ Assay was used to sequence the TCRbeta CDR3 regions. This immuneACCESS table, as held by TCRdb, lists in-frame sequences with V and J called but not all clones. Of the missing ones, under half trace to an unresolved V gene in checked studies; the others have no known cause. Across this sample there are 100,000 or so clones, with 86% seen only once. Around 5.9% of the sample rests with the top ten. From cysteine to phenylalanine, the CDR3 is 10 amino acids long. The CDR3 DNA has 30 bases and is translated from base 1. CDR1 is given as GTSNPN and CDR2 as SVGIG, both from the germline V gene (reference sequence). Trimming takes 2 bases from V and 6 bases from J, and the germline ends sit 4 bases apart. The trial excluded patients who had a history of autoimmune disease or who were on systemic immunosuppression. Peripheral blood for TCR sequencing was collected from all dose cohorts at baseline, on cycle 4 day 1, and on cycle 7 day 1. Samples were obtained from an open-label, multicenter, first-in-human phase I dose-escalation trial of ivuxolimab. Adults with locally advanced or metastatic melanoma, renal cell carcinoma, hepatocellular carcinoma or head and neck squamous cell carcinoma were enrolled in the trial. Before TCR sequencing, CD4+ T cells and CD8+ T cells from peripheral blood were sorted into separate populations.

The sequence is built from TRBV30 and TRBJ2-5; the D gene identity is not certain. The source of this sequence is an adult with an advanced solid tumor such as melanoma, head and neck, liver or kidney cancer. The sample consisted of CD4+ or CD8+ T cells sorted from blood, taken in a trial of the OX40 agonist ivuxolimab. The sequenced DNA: TGTGCCTGGAGTACCAAGACCCAGTACTTC. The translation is CAWSTKTQYF.